The next 30 T cell receptor beta chains were all read from a single sample in a study of blood T cell repertoires in COVID-19. Assay used: immunoSEQ multiplex PCR; TCRdb lists only in-frame clones, some missing. This table has 93,000 or so clones, 80% to 90% appearing once. The sample comprised peripheral blood. These receptors all come from a human donor in a cohort sampled during active COVID-19.

J is TRBJ2-1 and V is TRBV7-6; 13 positions agree with TRBD2. Unmatched junction bases numbered 2, after V lost 0 bases and J lost 9 bases. This CDR3 has 15 amino acids. Looked up from germline, CDR1 is SGHVS and CDR2 is FNYEAQ. CDR3 sequence reads: CASSLAGLAGVEQFF. The CDR3 DNA follows: TGTGCCAGCAGCTTAGCCGGACTAGCGGGGGTTGAGCAGTTCTTC.

The gene calls are TRBV29-1 and TRBJ2-3; tentatively, D is TRBD1 (5 bases). Germline CDR1 is SQVTM and CDR2 is ANQGSEA. The V end was cut by 8 bases, the J end by 0 bases, with 12 bases between. This CDR3 spans 13 amino acids. Written as DNA, the CDR3 is TGCAGCTCCCGACAGAGTAGCACAGATACGCAGTATTTT. Its translation: CSSRQSSTDTQYF.

The chain carries TRBV29-1 and TRBJ1-5; D remains ambiguous. The CDR3 covers 14 residues. Germline-derived CDR1 and CDR2 are SQVTM and ANQGSEA. V was pared by 5 bases and J by 0 bases, with 11 bases between. The CDR3 reads CSVSHSYSNQPQHF. The CDR3 region has the DNA TGCAGCGTTAGCCATTCATATAGCAATCAGCCCCAGCATTTT.

The J gene is TRBJ2-5, the V gene TRBV29-1, with a possible D match to TRBD1 (7 bases). V lost 0 bases and J 4 bases, leaving 12 bases between the germline ends. Germline CDR1 reads SQVTM; CDR2 reads ANQGSEA. The CDR3 has 14 amino acids. The CDR3 protein is CSVEETGRGETQYF. The DNA for the CDR3 is TGCAGCGTTGAAGAGACAGGGCGGGGAGAGACCCAGTACTTC.

This clone showed up just once. V is TRBV28 and J is TRBJ2-1, with a tentative D call TRBD2 (8 bases). CDR1 MDHEN and CDR2 SYDVKM come from the germline V gene. The CDR3 sequence is 16 residues long. Deletions cut 7 bases from V and 7 bases from J, with 23 bases between. The CDR3 reads CASTPWTGPSGNEQFF. In DNA form, the CDR3 reads TGTGCCAGCACCCCTTGGACAGGCCCTAGCGGGAATGAGCAGTTCTTC.

V usage is TRBV2 and J usage is TRBJ2-1, with TRBD2 matching over 13 bases. Trimming took 4 bases from V and 2 from J; bases not matched to a gene: 8. CDR1 and CDR2 from the germline V gene are SNHLY and FYNNEI. The CDR3 has 18 residues. CDR3 nucleotide sequence: TGTGCCAGCAGTGTACCCCCCGGGACTAGCGGGACCTACAATGAGCAGTTCTTC. It yields the protein CASSVPPGTSGTYNEQFF. Filled out from reference TRBV2 and TRBJ2-1, the complete variable domain reads EPEVTQTPSHQVTQMGQEVILRCVPISNHLYFYWYRQILGQKVEFLVSFYNNEISEKSEIFDDQFSVERPDGSNFTLKIRSTKLEDSAMYFCASSVPPGTSGTYNEQFFGPGTRLTVL.

The CDR3 here is CASSHQTGGVYGYTF. CDR3 nucleotides: TGTGCCAGCAGCCACCAGACAGGGGGCGTCTATGGCTACACCTTC. The V gene is TRBV3-1 (or the pseudogene TRBV3-2), the J gene TRBJ1-2; 10 nucleotides agree with TRBD1. This CDR3 comprises 15 residues. Germline CDR1 reads LGHDT; CDR2 reads YNNKEL (reference sequence). Trimming took 3 bases from V and 4 from J; bases not matched to a gene: 5.

The J gene is TRBJ2-7, the V gene TRBV19; 12 bases line up with TRBD2. The CDR3 contains 14 residues. CDR1 LNHDA and CDR2 SQIVND come from the germline V gene (reference sequence). J gave up 4 bases and V 9 bases, and 7 bases lay outside the gene matches. The CDR3 is CASGRLAGGYEQYF. CDR3 DNA sequence: TGTGCCAGCGGACGGCTAGCGGGAGGGTACGAGCAGTACTTC.

The chain combines TRBV25-1 with TRBJ2-1, with D tentatively TRBD2 (7 bases). The germline V and J ends were trimmed by 6 bases and 8 bases, with 14 bases remaining between them. The germline gives CDR1 MGHDK, CDR2 SYGVNS. The CDR3 consists of 13 residues. CDR3: CASRAGAGDEQFF. DNA of the CDR3: TGTGCCAGCAGGGCGGGGGCGGGCGATGAGCAGTTCTTC.

The J gene is TRBJ1-2, the V gene TRBV28; D possibly corresponds to TRBD1 (6 bases). Germline values: CDR1 MDHEN, CDR2 SYDVKM. V was clipped by 3 bases and J by 5 bases, with 13 bases between them. The CDR3 loop spans 14 amino acids. CDR3 sequence reads: CASSFGDRWYGYTF. For the CDR3, the DNA is TGTGCCAGCAGTTTCGGCGACAGGTGGTATGGCTACACCTTC.

J is TRBJ2-5 and V is TRBV2; 8 bases match TRBD1. Germline CDR1 SNHLY, CDR2 FYNNEI. V shed 5 bases and J 2 bases; nucleotides not matched to a gene: 7. This CDR3 comprises 15 residues. This chain's CDR3 is CASSLSRTGQETQYF. CDR3 nucleotides: TGTGCCAGCAGTCTCTCGCGGACAGGGCAAGAGACCCAGTACTTC. Using reference TRBV2 and TRBJ2-5 for the parts outside the CDR3, the full variable domain is EPEVTQTPSHQVTQMGQEVILRCVPISNHLYFYWYRQILGQKVEFLVSFYNNEISEKSEIFDDQFSVERPDGSNFTLKIRSTKLEDSAMYFCASSLSRTGQETQYFGPGTRLLVL.

The chain has TRBV5-1 and TRBJ2-7, with 11 bases fitting TRBD1. The CDR3 totals 15 residues. Germline loops: CDR1 SGHRS, CDR2 YFSETQ. V dropped 3 bases and J dropped 3; count of bases not matched to a gene: 5. The CDR3 loop reads CASSWAGTGGYEQYF. CDR3 nucleotide sequence: TGCGCCAGCAGCTGGGCCGGGACAGGGGGCTACGAGCAGTACTTC.

The CDR3 sequence is CATSSGGGRYNEQFF. CDR3 nucleotides: TGTGCCACCAGTTCCGGGGGAGGGAGATACAATGAGCAGTTCTTC. The chain links TRBV24-1 to TRBJ2-1; 7 positions match TRBD2. Germline trimming cut 6 bases from V and 4 bases from J; bases unmatched to any gene: 8. The germline gives CDR1 KGHDR, CDR2 SFDVKD. The CDR3 spans 15 residues.

J is TRBJ2-3 and V is TRBV5-6; 14 positions match TRBD2. V lost 4 bases to trimming and J lost 4 bases; unmatched junction nucleotides: 11. CDR1 is SGHDT, CDR2 YYEEEE, per germline. CDR3 length equals 18 residues. The CDR3 DNA follows: TGTGCCAGCAGCCCCGGGACTAGCGGGGGCTGGGGCCCAGATACGCAGTATTTT. Translated, it gives CASSPGTSGGWGPDTQYF.

The rearrangement uses TRBV6-4 and TRBJ2-5, with D tentatively TRBD1 (6 bases). Germline values: CDR1 MRHNA, CDR2 SNTAGT. This CDR3 spans 15 amino acids. V dropped 3 bases and J dropped 4 bases, with 15 bases sitting between them. The CDR3 DNA is TGTGCCAGCAGTGAATCAGGACAGCCGCGAGAGACCCAGTACTTC. This sequence encodes CASSESGQPRETQYF.

V gene TRBV10-3 combines with J gene TRBJ2-7, with 10 bases aligning to TRBD1. V trimming: 4 bases; J trimming: 6 bases; junction bases outside the gene matches: 9. The germline gives CDR1 ENHRY, CDR2 SYGVKD. The length of the CDR3 is 15 residues. CDR3 sequence (DNA): TGTGCCATCAGTGGACCGGGACAGGGGAGGGCCGAGCAGTACTTC. It encodes CAISGPGQGRAEQYF.

This chain uses TRBV9 with TRBJ2-3; 9 bases match TRBD2. V trimming: 0 bases; J trimming: 7 bases; junction bases outside the gene matches: 12. The CDR3 runs to 17 residues. Germline lookup yields CDR1 SGDLS and CDR2 YYNGEE. The CDR3 nucleotides are TGTGCCAGCAGCGTAGGTGGACTAGCGTCCCTCGTGCATACGCAGTATTTT. It specifies CASSVGGLASLVHTQYF.

This chain links TRBV14 with TRBJ1-2; 7 bases match TRBD1. The ends lost 4 bases at V and 4 bases at J; junction bases unmatched: 3. The CDR3 has 13 residues. The germline CDR1 and CDR2 sequences are SGHDN and FVKESK. The CDR3 protein is CASSLGGSYGYTF. Written as DNA, the CDR3 is TGTGCCAGCAGCCTAGGGGGCTCCTATGGCTACACCTTC.

The chain has TRBV18 and TRBJ2-1; 11 bases fit TRBD1. The CDR3 runs 16 residues. Germline V gene lookup returns CDR1 KGHSH and CDR2 LQKENI. The junction had 9 bases not matched to a gene; V was cut back by 4 bases and J by 7 bases. CDR3 DNA sequence: TGTGCCAGCTCACACTACCGGGACAGGGGGGGAAATGAGCAGTTCTTC. Residues: CASSHYRDRGGNEQFF.

V is TRBV19 and J is TRBJ2-1, with TRBD1 as a possible D gene (6 bases). Germline V gene data show CDR1 as LNHDA and CDR2 as SQIVND (reference sequence). V lost 4 bases to trimming and J lost 8 bases, with 12 bases between them. The length of the CDR3 is 13 residues. The CDR3 DNA is TGTGCCAGTAGTACCAACACAGGGCATGAGCAGTTCTTC. It translates to CASSTNTGHEQFF.

The chain has TRBV27 and TRBJ2-3; 14 bases map to TRBD2. Trimming took 3 bases from V and 4 from J; bases not matched to a gene: 12. CDR1 MNHEY and CDR2 SMNVEV come from the germline V gene (reference sequence). The CDR3 consists of 19 residues. CDR3 sequence reads: CASSFRLAGGPVRADTQYF. CDR3 DNA sequence: TGTGCCAGCAGTTTTCGACTAGCGGGGGGGCCGGTAAGGGCAGATACGCAGTATTTT.

This rearrangement joins TRBV3-1 (or the pseudogene TRBV3-2) to TRBJ2-1; TRBD2 aligns across 11 bases. CDR3 length equals 15 residues. V lost 4 bases, J lost 6 bases, and 5 bases stayed unmatched. The germline V gene has CDR1 LGHDT and CDR2 YNNKEL (reference sequence). The CDR3 DNA is TGTGCCAGCAGCCGGGGACTAGCGGAGGCCAATGAGCAGTTCTTC. As protein: CASSRGLAEANEQFF.

The V and J genes are TRBV3-1 (or the pseudogene TRBV3-2) and TRBJ1-1; TRBD1 is a possible D gene (6 bases). The CDR3 runs 11 residues. V was shortened by 8 bases and J by 4 bases, with 8 bases between the two germline ends. Germline V gene lookup returns CDR1 LGHDT and CDR2 YNNKEL (reference sequence). CDR3 in DNA: TGTGCCAGCGGGGGGGCCACTGAAGCTTTCTTT. This encodes CASGGATEAFF.

This chain connects TRBV24-1 to TRBJ2-1; D might be TRBD1 (6 bases). CDR1 and CDR2 from the germline V gene are KGHDR and SFDVKD. CDR3 size: 12 residues. V gave up 3 bases and J gave up 9 bases, with 8 bases separating them. Here the CDR3 reads CATSDPGVEQFF. The CDR3 DNA sequence: TGTGCCACCAGTGATCCAGGGGTTGAGCAGTTCTTC.

V usage is TRBV19 and J usage is TRBJ2-3; 13 bases are a match to TRBD2. With V trimmed by 7 bases and J by 5 bases, 6 bases remained unmatched. Germline V gene lookup returns CDR1 LNHDA and CDR2 SQIVND (reference sequence). This CDR3 is built from 15 residues. This chain's CDR3 is CASTIGLAGVDTQYF. The CDR3 region has the DNA TGTGCCAGTACCATAGGACTAGCGGGAGTAGATACGCAGTATTTT.

V is TRBV5-4 and J is TRBJ1-1, with D uncertain. Germline CDR1 reads SGHNT; CDR2 reads YYREEE (reference sequence). CDR3 length: 13 amino acids. Trimming shortened V by 4 bases and J by 1 base, and 8 bases separated the two germline ends. The CDR3 DNA sequence: TGTGCCAGCAGCCGAATAGCGAACACTGAAGCTTTCTTT. It is translated as CASSRIANTEAFF.

The V call is TRBV19, the J call TRBJ1-5; D uncertain. Germline V gives CDR1 LNHDA, CDR2 SQIVND (reference sequence). Trimming took off 1 base at V and 2 bases at J, with 15 bases between the two ends. The CDR3 extends over 17 amino acids. The CDR3 DNA is TGTGCCAGTAGTATAGGAAGGGAAGGGAGGGGCAATCAGCCCCAGCATTTT. Its protein is CASSIGREGRGNQPQHF. Full variable domain (rest looked up from reference TRBV19 and TRBJ1-5): DGGITQSPKYLFRKEGQNVTLSCEQNLNHDAMYWYRQDPGQGLRLIYYSQIVNDFQKGDIAEGYSVSREKKESFPLTVTSAQKNPTAFYLCASSIGREGRGNQPQHFGDGTRLSIL.

The genes are TRBV2 and TRBJ2-5, with D maybe TRBD1 (6 bases). Germline V gene sequence: CDR1 SNHLY, CDR2 FYNNEI. CDR3 length: 13 amino acids. V lost 4 bases and J 4 bases, leaving 10 bases between the germline ends. The CDR3 DNA reads as TGTGCCAGCAGTGGGAGCAGGGGAGAGACCCAGTACTTC. Translated, it gives CASSGSRGETQYF.

V usage is TRBV28 and J usage is TRBJ1-4, with D possibly matching TRBD1 (5 bases). CDR1 MDHEN and CDR2 SYDVKM come from the germline V gene. Trimming removed 0 bases from V and 3 bases from J, with 8 bases in between. The CDR3 length is 15 residues. The CDR3 protein is CASSLWRQSNEKLFF. The CDR3 DNA is TGTGCCAGCAGTTTATGGAGACAGTCTAATGAAAAACTGTTTTTT.

The chain has TRBV5-8 and TRBJ1-2; D not certain. Germline loops: CDR1 SGHTS, CDR2 YDEGEE. V was clipped by 4 bases and J by 0 bases, with 7 bases between them. This CDR3 spans 13 amino acids. In DNA, the CDR3 is TGTGCCAGCAGCCTTTGGCCTAACTATGGCTACACCTTC. This codes for CASSLWPNYGYTF.